A single TCR beta chain is shown here with its context. Its target is unknown. The data stem from a study of brain T cells in children with intractable seizures. Overall study findings and caveats: Only CDR3 sequence similarity suggested viral specificity, without known HCMV serostatus. Pre-surgery blood may have been undersampled, hiding some clones.

As for time point: blood from clinic visit 5 months post-surgery; TSC patient then seizure free. Only cases whose brain tissue showed the highest T cell transcript signatures were sequenced. At least one anti-epileptic drug was given before surgery. Using immunoSEQ multiplex PCR, the repertoire was profiled, and TCRdb retains in-frame clones only, with some absent. The table has a few hundred thousand clones, over 85% seen once. Germline V gene lookup returns CDR1 GTSNPN and CDR2 SVGIG (reference sequence). The CDR3 contains 12 residues. V lost 8 bases and J 4 bases, leaving 12 bases between the germline ends.

The sequencing here drew on peripheral blood, taken about 5 months after surgery. J is TRBJ1-5 and V is TRBV30; D possibly corresponds to TRBD1 (5 bases). The receptor comes from a boy younger than two with tuberous sclerosis and intractable seizures. Written as DNA, the CDR3 is TGTGCCGGAGGACACCTGAATCAGCCCCAGCATTTT. Its protein product is CAGGHLNQPQHF.